This TCR beta chain was recovered during a study of PD-L1 blockade in urothelial cancer. Study-level information: Male sex and bladder-origin urothelial cancer were recorded for about 90% of the 29 patients. Blood samples had a median of 141,255 T cells.

The CDR3 length is 13 residues. In germline, CDR1 is SGHTA, CDR2 FQGNSA. Trimming took off 1 base at V and 7 bases at J, with 10 bases between the two ends. As concerns this clone: As yet, its antigen is unknown.

The data were produced by immunoSEQ multiplex PCR, yet TCRdb's version contains in-frame clones alone and is incomplete. The table lists tens of thousands of clones, about 90% of them singletons, with 15% in the top ten. Indicated time point: pretreatment peripheral blood. Findings of the study overall: Durable benefit was linked to greater 3-week expansion of tumor-associated blood clones. Better progression-free and overall survival followed lower pretreatment blood clonality.

The receptor was isolated from a man aged 55-75 years with urothelial cancer. The starting material was PBMCs, obtained around atezolizumab (anti-PD-L1) treatment. This chain connects TRBV7-2 to TRBJ1-2; no clear D gene. CDR3 bases: TGTGCCAGCAGCTTAGGGGAGGGCCTTGGCTACACCTTC. Translated, it gives CASSLGEGLGYTF.